This passage covers 16 T cell receptor beta chains from one sample sequenced in a study of tumor-infiltrating lymphocytes in glioblastoma multiforme. Three nested ARM-PCR rounds with V-beta and C-beta primers built TCRB libraries. TCRdb called the multiplex PCR reads again in MiXCR, with one record for every CDR3 protein. This sample carries 12,000 to 15,000 distinct CDR3 sequences, over 65% of them seen once, and the ten largest clones take roughly 37%. The sequenced material came from brain tumor tissue. Source of these receptors: a male donor with glioblastoma.

The V call is TRBV6-1, the J call TRBJ2-1, with D hard to call. This CDR3 region has 13 residues. V dropped 5 bases and J dropped 0 bases, with 5 bases sitting between them. Germline V CDR1 and CDR2: MNHNS, SASEGT. CDR3 DNA: TGTGCCAGCAGTCGGATCTCCTACAATGAGCAGTTCTTC. It translates to CASSRISYNEQFF.

On this clonotype itself: The CDR3 does not end in the conserved phenylalanine or tryptophan, so this is likely a read error. The rearrangement uses TRBV11-3 and TRBJ2-1, with D uncertain. Germline lookup yields CDR1 SGHNT and CDR2 YENEEA. The CDR3 totals 12 residues. The CDR3 protein is CGSSLVSDEQFL. For the CDR3, the DNA is TGTGGCAGCAGCTTAGTTTCCGATGAGCAGTTCTTA.

Turning to this clonotype: One end of the junction varies from germline; a read error may be responsible. The V gene is TRBV30, the J gene TRBJ2-6; D possibly corresponds to TRBD1 (6 bases). Germline lookup yields CDR1 GTSNPN and CDR2 SVGIG (reference sequence). The CDR3 length is 14 residues. The CDR3 loop is CDCTGCSGANVLTF. CDR3 DNA sequence: TGTGATTGTACAGGGTGCTCTGGAGCCAACGTCCTGACTTTC.

This rearrangement joins TRBV11-2 to TRBJ2-2; tentatively, D is TRBD1 or TRBD2 (5 bases each). This CDR3 has 17 amino acids. The ends were cut back, 4 bases at V and 13 bases at J, with 28 bases in the middle. Germline loops: CDR1 SGHAT, CDR2 FQNNGV. The CDR3 bases are TGTGCCAGCAGCTCGAGGATTCAGGGTCAGAACACCGGGATGCTGTTTTTT. It codes for CASSSRIQGQNTGMLFF.

In the case of this clonotype: Its ends do not fully match the called genes, so a read error is possible. The rearrangement uses TRBV11-3 and TRBJ2-1; D is perhaps TRBD1 or TRBD2 (6 bases each). Germline assignment: CDR1 SGHNT and CDR2 YENEEA. This CDR3 region has 17 residues. CDR3 region: CASSLEGAGHGVNEQSF. CDR3 sequence (DNA): TGTGCCAGCAGCTTAGAGGGGGCGGGACACGGTGTGAATGAGCAGTCCTTC.

A remark on this clonotype: An end of the junction does not agree with germline; a read error may underlie this. This chain connects TRBV11-3 to TRBJ2-2, with 7 bases lining up with TRBD2. This CDR3 has 12 amino acids. Germline-derived CDR1 and CDR2 are SGHNT and YENEEA. Written as DNA, the CDR3 is TGTGCCAGCAGCCTCGGTGGGAGGGAGCTGCTTTTT. Protein sequence: CASSLGGRELLF. The entire variable domain, with the rest obtained from reference TRBV11-3 and TRBJ2-2, is as follows: EAGVVQSPRYKIIEKKQPVAFWCNPISGHNTLYWYLQNLGQGPELLIRYENEEAVDDSQLPKDRFSAERLKGVDSTLKIQPAELGDSAVYLCASSLGGRELLFGEGSRLTVL.

This clonotype was observed once. An end of the junction differs from the germline gene, which may be a read error. The chain is built from TRBV11-2 and TRBJ2-7, with 11 nucleotides matching TRBD2. CDR1 SGHAT and CDR2 FQNNGV come from the germline V gene. There are 14 residues in the CDR3. CDR3 amino acids: CASSLLAGVDQQYF. The CDR3 bases are TGCGCCAGCAGCTTACTAGCGGGAGTAGACCAGCAGTACTTC.

This clonotype was detected only a few times. The V and J genes are TRBV20-1 and TRBJ1-1; possibly TRBD1 for D (5 bases). Germline V CDR1 and CDR2: DFQATT, SNEGSKA (reference sequence). Trimming cost V 4 bases and J 2 bases, with 8 bases left between them. This CDR3 has 12 residues. The CDR3 coding sequence is TGCAGTGCTATTCAGGGCAACACTGAAGCTTTCTTT. It encodes CSAIQGNTEAFF.

In this sample, this clonotype turned up many times. The chain recombines TRBV4-1 with TRBJ2-7, with unresolved D. Trimming stripped 0 bases from V and 0 bases from J, with 6 bases between. The CDR3 has 14 residues. Per germline, CDR1 MGHRA and CDR2 YSYEKL. The CDR3 coding sequence is TGCGCCAGCAGCCAAGATCCCCTCTCCTACGAGCAGTACTTC. As protein: CASSQDPLSYEQYF.

The chain has TRBV4-1 and TRBJ1-5; unclear D gene. The CDR3 covers 15 residues. From germline, CDR1 is MGHRA and CDR2 YSYEKL. V was shortened by 0 bases and J by 3 bases, with 9 bases between the two germline ends. The CDR3: CASSQEGGPNQPQHF. As DNA, the CDR3 is TGCGCCAGCAGCCAAGAAGGAGGGCCCAATCAGCCCCAGCATTTT.

With respect to this clonotype: Compared with germline, one end of the junction differs, possibly owing to a read error. V usage is TRBV6-1 and J usage is TRBJ1-2; maybe TRBD1 (5 bases). CDR3 size: 14 residues. From germline, CDR1 is MNHNS and CDR2 SASEGT. CDR3 DNA: TGTTCCAGCAGTGCCGGACATGGACTAGGGAGCTACACCTTC. It yields the protein CSSSAGHGLGSYTF.

The table lists this clonotype with a few counts. A clone one base away is much larger, so this may be a read error. The V call is TRBV27, the J call TRBJ1-5, with unresolved D. Germline V gene data show CDR1 as MNHEY and CDR2 as SMNVEV (reference sequence). Trimming removed 10 bases from V and 3 bases from J, with 10 bases in between. This CDR3 comprises 12 residues. The CDR3: CAISKINQPQHF. CDR3 nucleotides: TGTGCCATCAGCAAGATCAATCAGCCCCAGCATTTT.

Worth noting for this clonotype: A junction end diverges from the germline sequence, so it may reflect a read error. The genes are TRBV6-1 and TRBJ1-5; no definite D call. Per the germline V gene, CDR1 is MNHNS and CDR2 is SASEGT. This CDR3 has 17 residues. CDR3 amino acids: CASRSMTGTYSNQPQHF. The CDR3 DNA sequence: TGTGCAAGCAGGAGTATGACGGGAACATATAGCAATCAGCCCCAGCATTTT.

The chain is built from TRBV11-3 and TRBJ2-3; D might be TRBD1 or TRBD2, each matching 5 bases. The CDR3 has 15 residues. CDR1 is SGHNT and CDR2 is YENEEA in the germline V gene. Deletions cut 3 bases from V and 0 bases from J, with 10 bases between. The CDR3 DNA reads TGTGCCAGCAGCTTCGGGACGAGTAGCACAGATACGCAGTATTTT. Translated, it gives CASSFGTSSTDTQYF.

J is TRBJ2-1 and V is TRBV4-2, with D tentatively TRBD2 (6 bases). This CDR3 spans 17 amino acids. CDR1 LGHNA and CDR2 YNFKEQ come from the germline V gene. V was shortened by 4 bases and J by 9 bases, with 25 bases between the two germline ends. The CDR3 region has the DNA TGTGCCAGCAGCCTTTACCGGGGGATTCCTATTGAGAGTGAGCAGTTCTTC. Protein: CASSLYRGIPIESEQFF.

As concerns this clonotype: One end of the junction does not line up with germline, which may come from a read error. The chain combines TRBV6-5 with TRBJ2-1, with D perhaps matching TRBD2 (6 bases). Per germline, CDR1 MNHEY and CDR2 SVGAGI. CDR3 length: 18 amino acids. The CDR3 spells CASSYSMSPGGYRNKQFF. CDR3 sequence (DNA): TGTGCTAGCAGTTACTCGATGAGTCCAGGAGGGTACCGAAATAAGCAGTTCTTC.